These T cell receptor beta chains were read from a single sample in a study of T cell responses to AZD1222 COVID-19 vaccine. The table came from immunoSEQ multiplex PCR; TCRdb's copy has only in-frame clones and leaves some out. The table lists 150,000 or so clones, about 91% of them singletons. This sample comprised peripheral blood, obtained on day 0 of AZD1222 vaccination. These receptors were taken from an adult in good health. The CDR3 runs from the conserved cysteine through the conserved F or W. A D gene is named only where the DNA matches it firmly. Clone size is given for some rows only: seen once, a few or many times, or a class if the clone is expanded.

>TRBJ2-5|TRBD2|-|TRBV6-5
TGTGCCAGCAGTTACTCGGCGGGGGGGCTGGGAGAGACCCAGTACTTC
CASSYSAGGLGETQYF
>TRBJ2-7|TRBD1|-|TRBV28
TGTGCCAGCAGTTTAGGACAGGGGAGTCGGTACTTC
CASSLGQGSRYF
>TRBJ1-2|TRBD1|-|TRBV28
TGTGCCAGCGGCCCCGGACAGGAGGATGGCTACACCTTC
CASGPGQEDGYTF
>TRBJ1-1|-|few|TRBV10-2
TGCGCCAGCACCCTACCCGGACAGACGAACACTGAAGCTTTCTTT
CASTLPGQTNTEAFF
>TRBJ1-2|-|-|TRBV10-3
TGTGCCACCAGCCCTACCGGGTCTGGCTACACCTTC
CATSPTGSGYTF
>TRBJ1-2|-|-|TRBV3-1/TRBV3-2
TGTGCCAGCAGCCAAGATGGCTCCTACTACTATGGCTACACCTTC
CASSQDGSYYYGYTF
>TRBJ2-5|-|once|TRBV19
TGTGCCAGTAGTATCTCATTGTCAGGGTACCAAGAGACCCAGTACTTC
CASSISLSGYQETQYF
>TRBJ2-6|TRBD1|-|TRBV5-1
TGCGCCAGCAGCTTGGAGACAGGGGGCGCGTCTGGGGCCAACGTCCTGACTTTC
CASSLETGGASGANVLTF
>TRBJ1-1|-|-|TRBV2
TGTGCCAGCAACGGGTGGAGTTACACTGAAGCTTTCTTT
CASNGWSYTEAFF
>TRBJ2-2|-|-|TRBV7-3
TGTGCCAGCAGCTTTTCTAGAACGGGAACCGGGGAGCTGTTTTTT
CASSFSRTGTGELFF